The clone carrying this T cell receptor (beta chain) was detected a few times. This record belongs to a study of T cells in Graves' hyperthyroidism and ophthalmopathy. Researchers took RNA transcripts and amplified the TCR beta CDR3 regions from them. HTBI primers drove first-round RT-PCR of the TCR CDR3. TCRdb re-analysed the multiplex PCR reads in MiXCR, keeping a single row per CDR3 protein. In the table there are under 700,000 distinct CDR3 sequences, approximately 15% of which are singletons. V lost 4 bases and J lost 10, with 17 bases in between. From germline, CDR1 is KGHSH and CDR2 LQKENI. The CDR3 contains 15 residues.

The sequence was collected from a woman aged 18-29 years with Graves' hyperthyroidism. The V and J genes are TRBV18 and TRBJ1-6; a possible D gene is TRBD1 (6 bases). Sequences were obtained from blood. CDR3 in DNA: TGTGCCAGCTCACTAACCGGGACATTGGACTCACCCCTCCACTTT. As protein: CASSLTGTLDSPLHF.